This T cell receptor beta chain was recorded in a study of cytomegalovirus exposure and HLA in healthy donors. Overall study: Unique TCRs numbering some 80 million, obtained from HLA-typed donors, made up an early data release.

General study points: Immune exposure information available was restricted to CMV serostatus.

With respect to this clone: Its cognate antigen is unknown.

PCR was performed using 60 Vbeta and 13 Jbeta primers. Some clones are missing from TCRdb's copy, which holds only in-frame ones; the method was immunoSEQ multiplex PCR. The repertoire holds around 40,000 clones, with around 69% as singletons. The sequence was obtained from a woman aged 25 to 39 in good health and CMV-seronegative. What was sequenced was PBMCs.

In DNA, the CDR3 is TGTGCCAGCTCACCTACTAGGGAACCGCGGGAGCAGTACTTC. Translated: CASSPTREPREQYF. The chain recombines TRBV18 with TRBJ2-7; TRBD2 is a possible D gene (5 bases). The germline CDR1 and CDR2 sequences are KGHSH and LQKENI. V lost 3 bases to trimming and J lost 7 bases, with 16 bases between them. This CDR3 contains 14 residues.